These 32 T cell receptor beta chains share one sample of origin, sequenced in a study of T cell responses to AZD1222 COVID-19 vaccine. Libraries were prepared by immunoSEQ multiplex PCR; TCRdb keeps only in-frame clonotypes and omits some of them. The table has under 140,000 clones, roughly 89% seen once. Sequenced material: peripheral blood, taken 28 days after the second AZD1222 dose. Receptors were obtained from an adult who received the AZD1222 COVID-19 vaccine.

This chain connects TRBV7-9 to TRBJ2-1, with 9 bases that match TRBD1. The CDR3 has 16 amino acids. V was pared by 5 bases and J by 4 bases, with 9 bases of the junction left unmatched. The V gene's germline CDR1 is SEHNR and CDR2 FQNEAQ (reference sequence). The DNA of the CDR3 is TGTGCCAGCAGCCCGAAACAGGGGGCGAAATACAATGAGCAGTTCTTC. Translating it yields CASSPKQGAKYNEQFF. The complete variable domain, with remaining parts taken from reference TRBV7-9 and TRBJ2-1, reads DTGVSQNPRHKITKRGQNVTFRCDPISEHNRLYWYRQTLGQGPEFLTYFQNEAQLEKSRLLSDRFSAERPKGSFSTLEIQRTEQGDSAMYLCASSPKQGAKYNEQFFGPGTRLTVL.

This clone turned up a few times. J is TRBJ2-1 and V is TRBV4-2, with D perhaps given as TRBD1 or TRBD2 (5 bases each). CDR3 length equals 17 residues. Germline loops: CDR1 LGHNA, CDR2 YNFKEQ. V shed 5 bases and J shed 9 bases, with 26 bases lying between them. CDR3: CASSSKFSGTEVSEQFF. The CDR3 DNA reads TGTGCCAGCAGCTCCAAGTTTAGTGGGACCGAGGTGTCTGAGCAGTTCTTC.

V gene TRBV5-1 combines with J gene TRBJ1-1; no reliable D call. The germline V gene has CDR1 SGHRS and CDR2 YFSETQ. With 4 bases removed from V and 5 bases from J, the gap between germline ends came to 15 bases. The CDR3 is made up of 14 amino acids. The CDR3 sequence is CASSPIPMATEAFF. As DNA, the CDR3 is TGCGCCAGCAGCCCGATCCCTATGGCAACTGAAGCTTTCTTT.

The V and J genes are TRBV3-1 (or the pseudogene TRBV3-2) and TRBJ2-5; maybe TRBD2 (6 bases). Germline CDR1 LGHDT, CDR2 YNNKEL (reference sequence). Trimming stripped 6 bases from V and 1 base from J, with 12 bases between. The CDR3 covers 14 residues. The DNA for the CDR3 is TGTGCCAGCAGGAGCGGCGGGGTCCAAGAGACCCAGTACTTC. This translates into CASRSGGVQETQYF.

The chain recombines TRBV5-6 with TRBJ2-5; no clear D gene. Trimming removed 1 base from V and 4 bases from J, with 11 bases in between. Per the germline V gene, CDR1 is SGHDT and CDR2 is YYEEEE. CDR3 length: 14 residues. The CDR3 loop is CASSLLIAGETQYF. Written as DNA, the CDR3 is TGTGCCAGCAGCTTGTTGATAGCAGGAGAGACCCAGTACTTC.

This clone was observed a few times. CDR3 residues: CASSPVASDGYTF. The CDR3 DNA is TGTGCCAGCTCACCAGTCGCCAGCGACGGCTACACCTTC. This chain connects TRBV18 to TRBJ1-2; D not resolved. Per germline, CDR1 KGHSH and CDR2 LQKENI. The germline V and J ends were trimmed by 2 bases and 8 bases, with 12 bases remaining between them. The length of the CDR3 is 13 residues. The whole variable domain, remainder taken from reference TRBV18 and TRBJ1-2, is NAGVMQNPRHLVRRRGQEARLRCSPMKGHSHVYWYRQLPEEGLKFMVYLQKENIIDESGMPKERFSAEFPKEGPSILRIQQVVRGDSAAYFCASSPVASDGYTFGSGTRLTVV.

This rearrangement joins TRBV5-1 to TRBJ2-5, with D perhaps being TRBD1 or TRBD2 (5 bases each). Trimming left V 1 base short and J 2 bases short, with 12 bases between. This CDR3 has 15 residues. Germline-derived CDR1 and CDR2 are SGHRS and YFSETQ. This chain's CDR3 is CASSLTGPGQETQYF. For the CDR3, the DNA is TGCGCCAGCAGCTTGACAGGCCCGGGGCAAGAGACCCAGTACTTC.

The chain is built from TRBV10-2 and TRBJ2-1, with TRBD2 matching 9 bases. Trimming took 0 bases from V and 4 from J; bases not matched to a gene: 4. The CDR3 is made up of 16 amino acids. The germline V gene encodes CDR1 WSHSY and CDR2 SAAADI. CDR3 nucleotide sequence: TGCGCCAGCAGTGAGTCTCAGACTAGCGGTTACAATGAGCAGTTCTTC. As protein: CASSESQTSGYNEQFF.

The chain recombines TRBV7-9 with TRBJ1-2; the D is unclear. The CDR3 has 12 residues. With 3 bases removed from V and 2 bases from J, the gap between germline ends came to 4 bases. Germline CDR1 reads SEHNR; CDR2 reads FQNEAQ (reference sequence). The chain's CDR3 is CASSFLNYGYTF. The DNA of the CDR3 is TGTGCCAGCAGCTTCTTGAACTATGGCTACACCTTC.

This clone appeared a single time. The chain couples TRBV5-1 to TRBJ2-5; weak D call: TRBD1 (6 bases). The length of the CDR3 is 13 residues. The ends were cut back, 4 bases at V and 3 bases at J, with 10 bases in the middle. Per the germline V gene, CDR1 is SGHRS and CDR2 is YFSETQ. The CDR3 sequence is CASSDRTEETQYF. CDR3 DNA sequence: TGCGCCAGCAGCGATCGGACAGAAGAGACCCAGTACTTC.

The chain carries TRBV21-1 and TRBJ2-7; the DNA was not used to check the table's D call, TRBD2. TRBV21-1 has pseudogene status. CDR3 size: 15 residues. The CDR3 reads CASSKDSGDSYEQYF. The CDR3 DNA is TGTGCCAGCAGCAAAGACAGCGGGGACTCCTACGAGCAGTACTTC.

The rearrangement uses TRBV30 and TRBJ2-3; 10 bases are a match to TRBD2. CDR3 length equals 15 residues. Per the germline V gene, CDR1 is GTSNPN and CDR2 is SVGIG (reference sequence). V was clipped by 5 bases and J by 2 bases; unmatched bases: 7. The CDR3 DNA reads TGTGCCTGGGATACTAGCGGGGTCTCCACAGATACGCAGTATTTT. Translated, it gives CAWDTSGVSTDTQYF.

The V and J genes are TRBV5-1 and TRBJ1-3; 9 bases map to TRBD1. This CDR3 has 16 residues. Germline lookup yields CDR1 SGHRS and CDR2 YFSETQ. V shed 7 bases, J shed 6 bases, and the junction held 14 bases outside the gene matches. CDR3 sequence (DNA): TGCGCCAGCCGCTCCGGGACAGGGAATACCAAAAACACCATATATTTT. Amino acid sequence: CASRSGTGNTKNTIYF.

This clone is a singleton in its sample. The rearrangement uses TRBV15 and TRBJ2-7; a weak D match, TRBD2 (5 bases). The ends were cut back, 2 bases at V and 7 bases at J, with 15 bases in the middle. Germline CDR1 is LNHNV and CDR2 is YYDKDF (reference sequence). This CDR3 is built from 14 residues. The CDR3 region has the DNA TGTGCCACCAGCAGAACCGGGATCCAGTGGGAGCAGTACTTC. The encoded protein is CATSRTGIQWEQYF.

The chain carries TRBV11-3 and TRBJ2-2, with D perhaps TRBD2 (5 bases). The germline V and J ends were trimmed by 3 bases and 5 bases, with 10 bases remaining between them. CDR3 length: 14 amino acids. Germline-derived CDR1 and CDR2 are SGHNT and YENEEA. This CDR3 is CASSFRSGTGELFF. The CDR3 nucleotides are TGTGCCAGCAGCTTCCGGTCGGGGACCGGGGAGCTGTTTTTT.

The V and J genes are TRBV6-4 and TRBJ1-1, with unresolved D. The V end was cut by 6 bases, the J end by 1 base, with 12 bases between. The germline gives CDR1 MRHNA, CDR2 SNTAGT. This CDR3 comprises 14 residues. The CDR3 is CASSISWGNTEAFF. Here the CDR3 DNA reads TGTGCCAGCAGCATTTCATGGGGGAACACTGAAGCTTTCTTT.

CDR3 residues: CASSLELPGYTF. The CDR3 DNA follows: TGTGCCAGCAGTTTAGAGTTGCCCGGCTACACCTTC. J is TRBJ1-2 and V is TRBV6-2 or TRBV6-3; D unresolved. The germline V gene encodes CDR1 MNHEY and CDR2 SVGEGT. The V gene lost 4 bases and the J gene lost 8 bases, with 11 bases spanning the gap. The CDR3 length is 12 residues.

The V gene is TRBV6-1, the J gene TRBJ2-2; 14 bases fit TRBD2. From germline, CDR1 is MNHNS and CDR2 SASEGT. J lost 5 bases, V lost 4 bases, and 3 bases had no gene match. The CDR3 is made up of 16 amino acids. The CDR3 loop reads CASSVGTSGGTGELFF. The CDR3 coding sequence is TGTGCCAGCAGTGTCGGGACTAGCGGGGGAACCGGGGAGCTGTTTTTT.

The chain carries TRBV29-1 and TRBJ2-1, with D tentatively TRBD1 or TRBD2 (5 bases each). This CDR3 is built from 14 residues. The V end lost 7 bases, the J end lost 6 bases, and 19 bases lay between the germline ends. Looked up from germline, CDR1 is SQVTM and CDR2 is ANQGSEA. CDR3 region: CSGTTRVGTNEQFF. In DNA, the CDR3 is TGCAGCGGAACTACTAGGGTTGGGACCAATGAGCAGTTCTTC.

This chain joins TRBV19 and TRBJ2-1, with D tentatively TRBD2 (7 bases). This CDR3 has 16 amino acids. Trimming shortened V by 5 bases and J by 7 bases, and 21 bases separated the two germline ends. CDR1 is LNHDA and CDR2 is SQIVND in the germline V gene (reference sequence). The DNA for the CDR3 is TGTGCCAGTAGTGCCCGGAGGGGGGGCGCGTATAATGAGCAGTTCTTC. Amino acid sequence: CASSARRGGAYNEQFF.

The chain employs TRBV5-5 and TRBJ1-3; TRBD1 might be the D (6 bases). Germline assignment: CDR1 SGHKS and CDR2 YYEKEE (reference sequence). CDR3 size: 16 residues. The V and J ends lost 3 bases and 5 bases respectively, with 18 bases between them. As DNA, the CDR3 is TGTGCCAGCAGCTCGATGGGTGATCGGGGGCGAAACACCATATATTTT. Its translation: CASSSMGDRGRNTIYF. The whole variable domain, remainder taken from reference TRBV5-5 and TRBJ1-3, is DAGVTQSPTHLIKTRGQQVTLRCSPISGHKSVSWYQQVLGQGPQFIFQYYEKEERGRGNFPDRFSARQFPNYSSELNVNALLLGDSALYLCASSSMGDRGRNTIYFGEGSWLTVV.

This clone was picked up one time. This chain's CDR3 is CATSLAGTDTQYF. CDR3 bases: TGTGCCACCAGTTTGGCAGGCACAGATACGCAGTATTTT. The chain is built from TRBV24-1 and TRBJ2-3, with D unresolved. CDR1 is KGHDR and CDR2 is SFDVKD in the germline V gene. This CDR3 spans 13 amino acids. V lost 6 bases to trimming and J lost 1 base, with 7 bases between them.

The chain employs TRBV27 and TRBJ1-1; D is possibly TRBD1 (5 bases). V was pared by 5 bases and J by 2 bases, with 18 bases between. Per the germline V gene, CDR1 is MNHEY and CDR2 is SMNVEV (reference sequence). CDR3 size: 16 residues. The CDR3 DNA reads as TGTGCCAGCAGTACACTCCAGGGATTCGAAAACACTGAAGCTTTCTTT. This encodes CASSTLQGFENTEAFF.

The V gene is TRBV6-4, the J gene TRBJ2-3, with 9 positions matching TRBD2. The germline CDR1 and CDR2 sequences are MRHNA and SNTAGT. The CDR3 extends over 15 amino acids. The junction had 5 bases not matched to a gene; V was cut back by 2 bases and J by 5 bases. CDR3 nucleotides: TGTGCCAGCAGTGACGAGGCTAGCGGGGAAGATACGCAGTATTTT. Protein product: CASSDEASGEDTQYF.

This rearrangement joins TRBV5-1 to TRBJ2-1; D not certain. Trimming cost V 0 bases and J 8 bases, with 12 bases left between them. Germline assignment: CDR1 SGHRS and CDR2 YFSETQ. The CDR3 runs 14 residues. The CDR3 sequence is CASSLAQFMDEQFF. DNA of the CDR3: TGCGCCAGCAGCTTGGCACAGTTTATGGATGAGCAGTTCTTC.

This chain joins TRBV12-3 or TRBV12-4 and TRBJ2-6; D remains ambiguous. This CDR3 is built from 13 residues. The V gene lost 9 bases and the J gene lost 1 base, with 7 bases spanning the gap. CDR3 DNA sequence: TGTGCCAGTCTGGCTTCTGGGGCCAACGTCCTGACTTTC. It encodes CASLASGANVLTF.

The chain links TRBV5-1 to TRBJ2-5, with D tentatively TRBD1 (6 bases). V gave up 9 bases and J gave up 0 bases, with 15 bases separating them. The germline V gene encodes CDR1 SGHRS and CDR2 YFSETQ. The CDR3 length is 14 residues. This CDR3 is CANRAGQYQETQYF. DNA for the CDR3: TGCGCCAACAGGGCCGGGCAGTACCAAGAGACCCAGTACTTC. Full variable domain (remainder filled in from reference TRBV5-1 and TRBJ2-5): KAGVTQTPRYLIKTRGQQVTLSCSPISGHRSVSWYQQTPGQGLQFLFEYFSETQRNKGNFPGRFSGRQFSNSRSEMNVSTLELGDSALYLCANRAGQYQETQYFGPGTRLLVL.

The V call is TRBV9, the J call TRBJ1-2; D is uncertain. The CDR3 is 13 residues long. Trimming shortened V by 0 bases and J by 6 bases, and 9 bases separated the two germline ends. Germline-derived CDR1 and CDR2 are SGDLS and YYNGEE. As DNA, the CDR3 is TGTGCCAGCAGCGTAGCCCCAGGAGATGGCTACACCTTC. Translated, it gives CASSVAPGDGYTF.

CDR3 in DNA: TGTGCCAGCCGGGCTAACCAAGAGACCCAGTACTTC. Amino acid sequence: CASRANQETQYF. This chain connects TRBV7-9 to TRBJ2-5; no firm D call. The CDR3 length is 12 residues. Per the germline V gene, CDR1 is SEHNR and CDR2 is FQNEAQ (reference sequence). V was trimmed by 8 bases and J by 0 bases, leaving 7 bases between them.

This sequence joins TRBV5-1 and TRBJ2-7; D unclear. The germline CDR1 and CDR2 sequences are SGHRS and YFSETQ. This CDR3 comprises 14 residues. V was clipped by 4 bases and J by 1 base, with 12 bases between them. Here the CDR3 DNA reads TGCGCCAGCAGCCCCCTTATGAGTTCCTACGAGCAGTACTTC. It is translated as CASSPLMSSYEQYF.

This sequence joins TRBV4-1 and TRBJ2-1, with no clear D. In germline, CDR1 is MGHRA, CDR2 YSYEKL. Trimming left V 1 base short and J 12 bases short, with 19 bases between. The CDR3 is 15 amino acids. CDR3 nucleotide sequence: TGCGCCAGCAGCCAAGTCGAGGCAGGAACGGCTGCGCAGTTCTTC. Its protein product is CASSQVEAGTAAQFF.

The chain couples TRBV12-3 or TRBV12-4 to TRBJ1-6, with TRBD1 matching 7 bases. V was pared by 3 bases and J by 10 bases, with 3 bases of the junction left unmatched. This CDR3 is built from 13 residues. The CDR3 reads CASSFTGDSPLHF. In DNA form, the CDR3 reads TGTGCCAGCAGTTTTACAGGGGACTCACCCCTCCACTTT.